This T cell receptor (beta chain) comes out of a study of T cell repertoires in cytomegalovirus infection. Looked up from germline, CDR1 is DFQATT and CDR2 is SNEGSKA (reference sequence). The CDR3 is 16 amino acids. V dropped 3 bases and J dropped 3; count of bases not matched to a gene: 7. Via MiXCR, TCRdb re-called the reads, giving one row per CDR3 protein. Of fewer than 950,000 distinct CDR3 sequences listed, approximately 32% are singletons. This clonotype has just a few counts. Its antigen remains unidentified. This clonotype was obtained from a human donor in good health (CMV status not recorded). Some clones in this sample may be carry-over from other donors' samples. The source material was cultured CD8+ T cells from PBMCs, sampled from culture after CMV antigen stimulation. The chain recombines TRBV20-1 with TRBJ2-1, with 11 bases fitting TRBD2. CDR3 loop: CSASLAGGVNYNEQFF. CDR3 DNA sequence: TGCAGTGCTAGCTTAGCGGGGGGGGTGAACTACAATGAGCAGTTCTTC.